This T cell receptor beta chain was recovered during a study of T cell responses to AZD1222 COVID-19 vaccine (dated by TCRdb to the early 2020s). Background on the whole study: AZD1222 recipients given second doses at about 4 weeks or at about 12 weeks were pooled, since spike-specific TCR depth and breadth were not found to differ between the two schedules. TCR sequencing was performed for 233 trial participants, of whom 207 were given two doses of AZD1222 and 26 were given two doses of MenACWY control vaccine. Trial participants were enrolled into age subgroups of 18-55, 56-69 and 70-plus years, which contained about 150, 27 and 61 TCR-sequenced participants, respectively.

Study-wide findings and limitations: Conclusions about previously exposed vaccinees are limited because only a handful of AZD1222 recipients were SARS-CoV-2 seropositive at baseline. Vaccine-associated CD4 TCRs spanned the whole spike protein, with dominant responses in regions 160-218 and 743-854. No day 14 peak-response samples were available, so repertoires were characterized only after the peak T cell response. The 56-69-year group was small, and its depth increase did not reach significance, likely because of low power. Epitopes outside the regions mutated in the B.1.351 and B.1.1.7 variants were reportedly recognized by nearly half of the unique spike-specific TCRs. Participants were mostly white British, with more females than males. The authors suggested clonal diversity may have been underestimated. After two AZD1222 doses, spike-specific TCR breadth and depth were significantly higher than at day 0 and than in MenACWY recipients.

The CDR3 regions of human TCRbeta chains were analyzed by immunosequencing. The study's processing was this. Repertoire TCRs were checked for matches against a reference library of SARS-CoV-2-specific TCRs that had been generated using the MIRA antigen-specificity platform. Breadth meant the fraction of unique TCRs that were SARS-CoV-2-associated, whereas depth meant the fraction of total T cells that were SARS-CoV-2-associated. Using the MIRA data, every spike-specific TCR was mapped to the spike region that the TCR reacted to and assigned to either a CD4 or a CD8 class. Log10-transformed breadth and depth values were compared by one-way ANOVA with Sidak's multiple comparisons tests. TCRdb provides this immuneACCESS table in a form limited to in-frame rearrangements. Some clones are lacking; in checked studies, under half of them reflect an unresolved V gene, and why the rest are absent is not known. From that table come the V and J calls and clone size; the DNA was used to work out D and trimming. The sample includes under 200,000 clones, with almost 95% observed a single time. The ten largest clones add up to about 9.3% of the sample.

What the time point label conveys for this sample: baseline before first vaccination. The vaccinee samples were drawn from two UK trials, COV001 and COV002, one of which was a single-blind randomized controlled phase 2/3 trial testing AZD1222 (ChAdOx1 nCoV-19) in healthy adults. Trial participant PBMC samples were collected at day 0 and day 28 after the second dose for TCRbeta chain sequencing. About this clone itself: This receptor's antigen is unknown. Base qualities are not at hand, and no much larger clone is one base apart.

The CDR3 runs 12 amino acids, cysteine and phenylalanine included. Only CDR3 DNA is held: 36 bases, read in frame from base 1. The chain joins TRBV21-1 to TRBJ1-1; TRBD1, the table's D call, was not compared with the DNA. TRBV21-1 is deemed a pseudogene. The source was peripheral blood, collected on day 0 of AZD1222 vaccination. The receptor comes from an adult in good health. CDR3 reads: CASSNPRARAFF. In nucleotides, the sequence is TGTGCCAGCAGCAATCCCAGGGCCAGGGCTTTCTTT.